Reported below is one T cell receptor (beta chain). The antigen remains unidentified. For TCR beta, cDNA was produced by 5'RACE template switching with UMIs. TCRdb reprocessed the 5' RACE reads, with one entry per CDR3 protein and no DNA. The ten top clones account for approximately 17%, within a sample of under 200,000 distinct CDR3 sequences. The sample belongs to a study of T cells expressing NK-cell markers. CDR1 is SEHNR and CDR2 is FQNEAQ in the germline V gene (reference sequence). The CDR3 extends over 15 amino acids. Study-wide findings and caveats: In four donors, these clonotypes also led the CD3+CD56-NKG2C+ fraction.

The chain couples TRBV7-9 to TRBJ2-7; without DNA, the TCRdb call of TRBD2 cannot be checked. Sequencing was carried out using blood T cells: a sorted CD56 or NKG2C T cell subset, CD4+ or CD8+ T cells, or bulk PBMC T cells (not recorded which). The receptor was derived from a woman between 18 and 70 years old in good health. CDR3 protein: CASSHRMDYSYEQYF.